This T cell receptor beta chain was sequenced for a study of OX40 agonist ivuxolimab in advanced cancers. Concerning the study at large: Ivuxolimab was an agonistic, fully human IgG2 monoclonal antibody directed against OX40 (CD134), a costimulatory receptor. Three dose-escalation patients achieved partial responses, one with hepatocellular carcinoma and two with cutaneous melanoma. Intravenous ivuxolimab was administered to patients every 2 weeks at six dose levels: 0.01, 0.1, 0.3, 1.5, 3 and 10 mg/kg. In the dose-escalation cohort, more than 75% of patients were male, and the mean age was approximately 60 years, with a range of roughly 20 to 80. Patients were allowed to have had prior anti-PD-1, anti-PD-L1 or anti-CTLA-4 therapy, and approximately 40% of the dose-escalation patients had previously received checkpoint inhibitors. Among the 50 to 55 dose-escalation patients, some 20 had hepatocellular carcinoma, about 15 melanoma, 9 renal cell carcinoma and 9 head and neck cancer. The purpose of peripheral TCRbeta sequencing was to test whether ivuxolimab changed TCR sequence diversity and led to clonal T-cell expansion. The monotherapy dose-escalation portion (N ≈ 52 patients) of the phase I ivuxolimab trial is reported in the paper.

For sequencing of the TCRbeta CDR3 region, genomic DNA was extracted from the sorted cells. The immunoSEQ Assay was used for sequencing of TCRbeta CDR3 regions. The table was pulled from immuneACCESS by TCRdb, which kept in-frame rearrangements only. Such tables lose some clones; where checked, under half of the loss comes from unresolved V genes, and the rest has no known cause. The sample data list around 70,000 clones, and around 85% of these were observed just once. Approximately 3.8% of the sample belongs to the ten largest clones. The trial excluded patients who had a history of autoimmune disease or were on systemic immunosuppression. In every dose cohort, peripheral blood was drawn for TCR sequencing at baseline, cycle 4 day 1, and cycle 7 day 1. Samples were obtained from an open-label, multicenter, first-in-human phase I dose-escalation trial of ivuxolimab. Adults with locally advanced or metastatic melanoma, renal cell, hepatocellular, or head and neck squamous cell carcinoma were enrolled in the trial. Before TCR sequencing, CD4+ T cells and CD8+ T cells were sorted from peripheral blood as separate populations.

This clone was seen only once. Its antigen is currently not known. The input lacks base qualities; no much larger clone sits a single base away. CDR1 and CDR2 were assigned from the germline V gene (reference sequence) as MNHNY and SVGAGI. The CDR3 starts with the cysteine, ends with the phenylalanine, and has 14 residues. CDR3 DNA is the only sequence kept; it has 42 bases, read in frame from the first base. From V the trimming removes 5 bases and from J it removes 5 bases, while the gene matches leave 8 bases of the junction unaccounted for. The investigation overall reported the following: Partial responders in the 0.1-3.0 mg/kg groups had among the lowest normalized peripheral clonal expansion, especially among CD8+ T cells. Low levels of normalized T-cell clonal expansion were also shown by some nonresponding patients. After ivuxolimab, expanded clones were on average more numerous among CD8+ T cells than among CD4+ T cells. The antigen specificity of the peripheral T cells that underwent clonal expansion was not determined. At doses from 0.1 to 3.0 mg/kg, clonal expansion was seen in both CD4+ and CD8+ blood T cells between baseline and week 6.

The rearrangement combines TRBV6-6 with TRBJ2-7; 8 central nucleotides agree with TRBD1. This clonotype was obtained from an adult with an advanced solid tumor such as melanoma, head and neck, liver or kidney cancer. The sample was CD4+ or CD8+ T cells sorted from blood, taken in a trial of the OX40 agonist ivuxolimab. The encoded CDR3 is CASSPRTGWNEQYF. The nucleotide sequence reads TGTGCCAGCAGTCCGCGGACAGGGTGGAACGAGCAGTACTTC.